These 9 T cell receptor beta chains originate from one sample sequenced in a study of spatial heterogeneity in lung cancer. Whole-study results and caveats: It was found that expanded intratumoral alpha and beta TCR counts tracked tumor mutation counts.

Time point meaning: sample taken at primary tumor resection. Their specific antigens are unknown. TCRdb reprocessed the 5' RACE reads via MiXCR and lists one record per CDR3 protein. Of over 10,000 distinct CDR3 sequences listed, roughly 5.5% are singletons. The sample here was lung tumor tissue, taken at surgery. The receptors here all came from a male donor with early-stage non-small cell lung cancer.

In its sample, this clonotype is medium-sized. V and J are TRBV6-5 and TRBJ2-1; D unresolved. This CDR3 has 12 residues. Germline V lookup: CDR1 MNHEY, CDR2 SVGAGI. Trimming removed 6 bases from V and 7 bases from J, with 10 bases in between. The chain's CDR3 is CASSSGWNEQFF. The CDR3 DNA is TGTGCCAGCAGCTCGGGTTGGAATGAGCAGTTCTTC.

This clonotype was seen many times. The rearrangement joins TRBV7-2 to TRBJ2-1; D possibly corresponds to TRBD2 (6 bases). Germline loops: CDR1 SGHTA, CDR2 FQGNSA. This CDR3 region has 15 residues. The ends were cut back, 5 bases at V and 2 bases at J, with 13 bases in the middle. The CDR3 spells CASSTRDLAYNEQFF. For the CDR3, the DNA is TGTGCCAGCAGCACGCGGGACTTAGCCTACAATGAGCAGTTCTTC.

This clonotype was counted at least ten times. The chain has TRBV12-3 or TRBV12-4 and TRBJ2-2; no reliable D call. This CDR3 spans 13 amino acids. Trimming cost V 2 bases and J 3 bases, with 4 bases left between them. This CDR3 reads CASSLRDTGELFF. DNA for the CDR3: TGTGCCAGCAGTTTACGGGACACCGGGGAGCTGTTTTTT.

This clonotype was observed many times. The V and J genes are TRBV20-1 and TRBJ2-7; possible D gene TRBD2, 6 bases. Trimming cost V 4 bases and J 4 bases, with 14 bases left between them. The germline gives CDR1 DFQATT, CDR2 SNEGSKA (reference sequence). The length of the CDR3 is 13 residues. Here the CDR3 reads CSATLPLAYEQYF. For the CDR3, the DNA is TGCAGTGCTACCCTCCCACTAGCTTACGAGCAGTACTTC.

The chain recombines TRBV20-1 with TRBJ2-3; 10 bases are a match to TRBD2. The junction had 5 bases not matched to a gene; V was cut back by 3 bases and J by 2 bases. In germline, CDR1 is DFQATT, CDR2 SNEGSKA (reference sequence). The CDR3 has 15 residues. This chain's CDR3 is CSASGLAGATDTQYF. The CDR3 region has the DNA TGCAGTGCTAGCGGTCTAGCGGGGGCCACAGATACGCAGTATTTT.

This clonotype appeared a few times. The rearrangement uses TRBV5-1 and TRBJ2-3; 9 nucleotides line up with TRBD2. J lost 3 bases, V lost 0 bases, and 5 bases had no gene match. CDR3 size: 16 residues. CDR1 SGHRS and CDR2 YFSETQ come from the germline V gene. CDR3 loop: CASSLAASGATDTQYF. The DNA of the CDR3 is TGCGCCAGCAGCTTGGCCGCTAGCGGGGCTACAGATACGCAGTATTTT. Full variable domain (missing parts from reference TRBV5-1 and TRBJ2-3): KAGVTQTPRYLIKTRGQQVTLSCSPISGHRSVSWYQQTPGQGLQFLFEYFSETQRNKGNFPGRFSGRQFSNSRSEMNVSTLELGDSALYLCASSLAASGATDTQYFGPGTRLTVL.

Many counts were recorded for this clonotype. The V call is TRBV5-1, the J call TRBJ1-4; no reliable D call. The CDR3 totals 12 residues. Trimming cost V 0 bases and J 7 bases, with 4 bases left between them. Germline V gene data show CDR1 as SGHRS and CDR2 as YFSETQ. CDR3 protein: CASSLGGEKLFF. CDR3 bases: TGCGCCAGCAGCTTGGGGGGTGAAAAACTGTTTTTT.

This clonotype occurred many times. V usage is TRBV7-9 and J usage is TRBJ2-5; TRBD2 is a possible D gene (7 bases). The germline V gene encodes CDR1 SEHNR and CDR2 FQNEAQ (reference sequence). The CDR3 covers 15 residues. V lost 5 bases and J 0 bases, leaving 13 bases between the germline ends. CDR3 nucleotide sequence: TGTGCCAGCAGCCCAGGGAGGGACAACCAAGAGACCCAGTACTTC. Protein product: CASSPGRDNQETQYF.

The sample holds many counts of this clonotype. V usage is TRBV11-2 and J usage is TRBJ2-7; no clear D. The CDR3 runs 16 residues. Trimming removed 4 bases from V and 2 bases from J, with 18 bases in between. Per germline, CDR1 SGHAT and CDR2 FQNNGV. CDR3 in DNA: TGTGCCAGCAGCTCCAAGATGACGACCTCCCCCTACGAGCAGTACTTC. Protein: CASSSKMTTSPYEQYF.